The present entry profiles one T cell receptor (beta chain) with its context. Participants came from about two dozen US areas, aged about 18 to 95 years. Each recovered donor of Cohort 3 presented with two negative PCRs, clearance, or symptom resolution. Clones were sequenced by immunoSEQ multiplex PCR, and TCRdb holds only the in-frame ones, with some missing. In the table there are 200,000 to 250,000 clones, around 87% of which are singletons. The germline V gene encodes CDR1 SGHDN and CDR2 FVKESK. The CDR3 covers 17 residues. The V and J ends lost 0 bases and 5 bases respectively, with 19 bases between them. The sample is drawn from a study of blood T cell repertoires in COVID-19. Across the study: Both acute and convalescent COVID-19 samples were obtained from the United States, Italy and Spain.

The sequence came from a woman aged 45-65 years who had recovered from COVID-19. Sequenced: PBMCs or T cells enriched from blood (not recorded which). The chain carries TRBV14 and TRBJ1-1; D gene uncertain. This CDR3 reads CASSQEVARRVWTEAFF. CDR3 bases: TGTGCCAGCAGCCAAGAAGTGGCGAGGCGGGTTTGGACTGAAGCTTTCTTT.